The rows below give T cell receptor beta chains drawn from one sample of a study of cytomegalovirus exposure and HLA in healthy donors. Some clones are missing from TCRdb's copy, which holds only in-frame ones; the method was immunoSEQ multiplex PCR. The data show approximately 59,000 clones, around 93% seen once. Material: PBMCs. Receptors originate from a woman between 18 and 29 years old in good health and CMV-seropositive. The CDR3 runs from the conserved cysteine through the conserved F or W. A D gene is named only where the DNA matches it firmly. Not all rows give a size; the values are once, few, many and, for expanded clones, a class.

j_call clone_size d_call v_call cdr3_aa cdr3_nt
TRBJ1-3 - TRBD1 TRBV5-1 CASSSGQGGNTIYF TGCGCCAGCAGCTCGGGACAGGGAGGAAACACCATATATTTT
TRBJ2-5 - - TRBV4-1 CASSQGPGETQYF TGCGCCAGCAGCCAAGGCCCCGGGGAGACCCAGTACTTC
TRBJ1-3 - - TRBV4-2 CASSQDEHRGNTIYF TGTGCCAGCAGCCAAGATGAGCACAGGGGAAACACCATATATTTT
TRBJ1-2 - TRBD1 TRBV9 CASSTRMDRGYGYTF TGTGCCAGCAGCACTCGAATGGACAGGGGATATGGCTACACCTTC
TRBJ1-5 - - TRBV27 CASSWRGSNQPQHF TGTGCCAGCAGTTGGAGGGGTAGCAATCAGCCCCAGCATTTT
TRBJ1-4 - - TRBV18 CASSPQEGKLFF TGTGCCAGCTCACCACAGGAGGGAAAACTGTTTTTT
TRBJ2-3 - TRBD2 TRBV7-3 CASAKAGGLADTQYF TGTGCCAGCGCGAAAGCGGGGGGGCTAGCAGATACGCAGTATTTT
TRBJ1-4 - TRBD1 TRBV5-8 CASSSGQAGEKLFF TGTGCCAGCAGCTCGGGACAGGCGGGTGAAAAACTGTTTTTT
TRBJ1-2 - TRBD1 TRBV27 CASSSQGGYGYTF TGTGCCAGCAGTTCCCAGGGGGGCTATGGCTACACCTTC
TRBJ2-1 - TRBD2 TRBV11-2 CASSQRLAGYEQFF TGTGCCAGCAGCCAGCGACTAGCGGGGTATGAGCAGTTCTTC
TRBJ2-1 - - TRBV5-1 CASSLGSPNNEQFF TGCGCCAGCAGCTTGGGGTCCCCTAACAATGAGCAGTTCTTC
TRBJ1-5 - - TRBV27 CASSLMGRQPQHF TGTGCCAGCAGTTTAATGGGGCGTCAGCCCCAGCATTTT
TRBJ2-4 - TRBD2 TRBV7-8 CASSSQLAGGKNIQYF TGTGCCAGCAGCTCCCAACTAGCGGGGGGGAAAAACATTCAGTACTTC
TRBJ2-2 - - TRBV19 CASSIVRGGNTGELFF TGTGCCAGTAGTATCGTTCGAGGGGGGAACACCGGGGAGCTGTTTTTT
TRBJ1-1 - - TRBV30 CAWYPVSGRIEAFF TGTGCCTGGTATCCCGTGAGCGGACGGATTGAAGCTTTCTTT
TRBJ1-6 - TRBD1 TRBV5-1 CASSLSGQSNSPLHF TGCGCCAGCAGCTTGTCGGGACAGTCTAATTCACCCCTCCACTTT
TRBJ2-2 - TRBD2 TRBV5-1 CASSPLGLPGTGELFF TGCGCCAGCAGCCCACTGGGACTACCGGGAACCGGGGAGCTGTTTTTT
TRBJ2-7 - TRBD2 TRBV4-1 CASSQGGGSYEQYF TGCGCCAGCAGCCAAGGGGGCGGGAGCTACGAGCAGTACTTC
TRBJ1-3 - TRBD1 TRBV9 CASSPRTGMGNTIYF TGTGCCAGCAGCCCTAGGACAGGGATGGGAAACACCATATATTTT
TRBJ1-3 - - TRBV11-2 CASSPGQSSGNTIYF TGTGCCAGCAGCCCCGGACAGAGCTCTGGAAACACCATATATTTT
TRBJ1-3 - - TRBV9 CASSVGSGFGNTIYF TGTGCCAGCAGCGTAGGGTCAGGGTTCGGAAACACCATATATTTT
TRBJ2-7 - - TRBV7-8 CASSPARIPGEQYF TGTGCCAGCAGCCCTGCCAGGATTCCCGGCGAGCAGTACTTC
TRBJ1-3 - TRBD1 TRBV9 CASSGGQGRPGNTIYF TGTGCCAGCAGCGGAGGACAGGGGAGGCCTGGAAACACCATATATTTT
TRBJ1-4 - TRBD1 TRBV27 CASSLQGAFNEKLFF TGTGCCAGCAGTCTACAGGGGGCGTTTAATGAAAAACTGTTTTTT
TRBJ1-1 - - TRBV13 CASSFGWERTNEAFF TGTGCCAGCAGCTTTGGGTGGGAGCGGACTAATGAAGCTTTCTTT
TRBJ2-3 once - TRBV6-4 CASSRGLQADTQYF TGTGCCAGCAGTCGTGGCCTTCAGGCAGATACGCAGTATTTT
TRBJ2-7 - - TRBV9 CASSVGQTYYEQYF TGTGCCAGCAGCGTGGGCCAGACATACTACGAGCAGTACTTC
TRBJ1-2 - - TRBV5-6 CASSYSYGYTF TGTGCCAGCAGCTACAGTTATGGCTACACCTTC
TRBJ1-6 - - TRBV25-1 CASRIGDSPLHF TGTGCCAGCAGGATCGGGGATTCACCCCTCCACTTT
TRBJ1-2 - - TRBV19 CASSIDHAGTIYGYTF TGTGCCAGTAGTATAGATCACGCCGGGACAATCTATGGCTACACCTTC
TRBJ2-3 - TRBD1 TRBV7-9 CASSLATGRTDTQYF TGTGCCAGCAGCTTAGCGACAGGGCGGACAGATACGCAGTATTTT
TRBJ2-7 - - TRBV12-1 CASSFREGRYKEYEQYF TGTGCCAGCAGCTTTCGGGAGGGTAGATACAAAGAATACGAGCAGTACTTC
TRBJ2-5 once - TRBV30 CAWSGWAIQETQYF TGTGCCTGGAGTGGGTGGGCTATCCAAGAGACCCAGTACTTC
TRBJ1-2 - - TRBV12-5 CASGLVRGSYGYTF TGTGCTAGTGGTTTGGTACGAGGTTCCTATGGCTACACCTTC
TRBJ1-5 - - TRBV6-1 CASSRQTGQPQHF TGTGCCAGCAGCCGACAGACCGGCCAGCCCCAGCATTTT
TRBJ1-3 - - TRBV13 CASSKSDTIYF TGTGCCAGCAGCAAAAGCGACACCATATATTTT
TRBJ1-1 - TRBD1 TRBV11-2 CASSSIRGPYTEAFF TGTGCCAGCAGCTCAATCAGGGGGCCGTACACTGAAGCTTTCTTT
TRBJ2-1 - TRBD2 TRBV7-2 CASSLGGSSGGRSYNEQFF TGTGCCAGCAGCTTAGGGGGGTCTAGCGGGGGGCGCTCCTACAATGAGCAGTTCTTC
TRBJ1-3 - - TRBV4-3 CASSQDPRSSGNTIYF TGCGCCAGCAGCCAAGATCCTCGGAGCTCTGGAAACACCATATATTTT
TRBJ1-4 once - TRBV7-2 CASSRNREGEKLFF TGTGCCAGCAGCCGTAACAGGGAAGGGGAAAAACTGTTTTTT
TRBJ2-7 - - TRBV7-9 CASSLRGYEQYF TGTGCCAGCAGCTTAAGGGGTTACGAGCAGTACTTC
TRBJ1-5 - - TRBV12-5 CASGGWREGKQPQHF TGTGCTAGTGGGGGCTGGAGGGAGGGAAAACAGCCCCAGCATTTT
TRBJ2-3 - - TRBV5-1 CASSSGGAFKRSTDTQYF TGCGCCAGCAGCTCAGGAGGGGCCTTTAAGCGGTCCACAGATACGCAGTATTTT
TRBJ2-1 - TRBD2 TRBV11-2 CASSFGLAGGGEQFF TGTGCCAGCAGCTTCGGACTAGCGGGGGGAGGTGAGCAGTTCTTC
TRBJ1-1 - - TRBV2 CASSETGYTEAFF TGTGCCAGCAGTGAAACAGGGTATACTGAAGCTTTCTTT
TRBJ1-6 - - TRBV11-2 CASSLLGTLYNSPLHF TGTGCCAGCAGCCTTCTTGGGACACTCTATAATTCACCCCTCCACTTT
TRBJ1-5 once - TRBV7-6 CASSSSRGPNQPQHF TGTGCCAGCAGCTCGAGCAGGGGTCCCAATCAGCCCCAGCATTTT
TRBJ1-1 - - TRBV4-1 CASSQVLSGVNTEAFF TGCGCCAGCAGCCAAGTTCTTAGCGGGGTGAACACTGAAGCTTTCTTT
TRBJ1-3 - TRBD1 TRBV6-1 CASSGTGGSGNTIYF TGTGCCAGCTCGGGGACAGGGGGATCTGGAAACACCATATATTTT
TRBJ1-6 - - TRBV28 CAGGAPGFNSPLHF TGTGCGGGGGGGGCGCCAGGGTTTAATTCACCCCTCCACTTT
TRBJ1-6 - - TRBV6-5 CASSYSPQGFGSPLHF TGTGCCAGCAGTTACTCGCCTCAGGGTTTTGGCTCACCCCTCCACTTT
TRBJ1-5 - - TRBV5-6 CASSLGQYSNQPQHF TGTGCCAGCAGCTTGGGGCAGTATAGCAATCAGCCCCAGCATTTT
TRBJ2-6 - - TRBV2 CASSLSGANVLTF TGTGCCAGCAGCCTATCTGGGGCCAACGTCCTGACTTTC
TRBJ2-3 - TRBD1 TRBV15 CATSNRDRVTDTQYF TGTGCCACCAGCAACCGGGACAGGGTGACAGATACGCAGTATTTT
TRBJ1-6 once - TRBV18 CASSPSVNSPLHF TGTGCCAGCTCACCAAGCGTGAATTCACCCCTCCACTTT
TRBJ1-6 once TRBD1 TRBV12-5 CASGSGTVDNSPLHF TGTGCTAGTGGTAGTGGGACAGTTGATAATTCACCCCTCCACTTT